These 27 T cell receptor beta chains originate from one sample sequenced in a study of cytomegalovirus exposure and HLA in healthy donors. 60 Vbeta and 13 Jbeta primers were used in PCR. Produced via immunoSEQ multiplex PCR; TCRdb's table is partial and in-frame only. Among more than 95,000 clones listed, 17% were seen once. Material: PBMCs. Every receptor here comes from a female donor in good health and CMV-seropositive.

V and J are TRBV5-1 and TRBJ1-4, with 9 nucleotides matching TRBD1. CDR1 is SGHRS and CDR2 is YFSETQ in the germline V gene. V lost 5 bases to trimming and J lost 7 bases; unmatched junction nucleotides: 12. The CDR3 consists of 16 residues. The CDR3 nucleotides read TGCGCCAGCAGTCCGGACAGGGGCCGGGAGATTGAAAAACTGTTTTTT. Protein: CASSPDRGREIEKLFF.

The V and J genes are TRBV28 and TRBJ1-3, with D possibly TRBD1 on 6 matching bases. The CDR3 loop spans 15 amino acids. Trimming cost V 7 bases and J 3 bases, with 16 bases left between them. Germline CDR1 reads MDHEN; CDR2 reads SYDVKM. CDR3 sequence (DNA): TGTGCCAGCACCGTGGGGGGGGCGAGTGGAAACACCATATATTTT. Its protein product is CASTVGGASGNTIYF.

This CDR3 reads CASSFGYGNEQFF. CDR3 DNA sequence: TGTGCCAGCAGCTTCGGGTACGGGAATGAGCAGTTCTTC. The chain links TRBV5-8 to TRBJ2-1; D is uncertain. Germline assignment: CDR1 SGHTS and CDR2 YDEGEE. V lost 2 bases, J lost 7 bases, and 10 bases lay in between. The CDR3 runs to 13 residues.

The sample holds a few counts of this clone. This chain uses TRBV13 with TRBJ2-5; TRBD2 might be the D (5 bases). The CDR3 is 13 amino acids. In germline, CDR1 is PRHDT, CDR2 FYEKMQ (reference sequence). Trimming left V 1 base short and J 7 bases short, with 10 bases between. Here the CDR3 DNA reads TGTGCCAGCAGCTTAGCCAGCGGCGTGACCCAGTACTTC. It encodes CASSLASGVTQYF.

DNA of the CDR3: TGTGCCAGCAGCCCCCATCTCGGGGGAGGACCCGGGGAGCTGTTTTTT. This translates into CASSPHLGGGPGELFF. V gene TRBV14 combines with J gene TRBJ2-2, with D possibly TRBD2 on 6 matching bases. The germline V gene encodes CDR1 SGHDN and CDR2 FVKESK. V was trimmed by 4 bases and J by 6 bases, leaving 18 bases between them. The CDR3 consists of 16 residues.

In its sample, this clone was seen once. The V and J genes are TRBV7-8 and TRBJ2-1; 12 bases map to TRBD2. The germline gives CDR1 SGHVS, CDR2 FQNEAQ. The trim removed 0 bases at V and 8 bases at J, leaving 17 bases unmatched. The CDR3 is made up of 20 amino acids. CDR3 in DNA: TGTGCCAGCAGCTTAGCTCTAGCGGGAGGGCCTTTTAAGATTCGCTATGAGCAGTTCTTC. It specifies CASSLALAGGPFKIRYEQFF.

This clone was recorded a few times. The chain recombines TRBV5-1 with TRBJ1-3; 9 nucleotides line up with TRBD1. The CDR3 spans 15 residues. With 4 bases clipped from V and 3 bases from J, the junction kept 5 bases outside the gene matches. Germline-derived CDR1 and CDR2 are SGHRS and YFSETQ. Here the CDR3 reads CASSATGGHGNTIYF. The CDR3 DNA is TGCGCCAGCAGCGCCACAGGGGGCCATGGAAACACCATATATTTT.

The chain combines TRBV5-1 with TRBJ1-1; D perhaps matches TRBD1 (5 bases). V was pared by 0 bases and J by 0 bases, with 9 bases between. The V gene's germline CDR1 is SGHRS and CDR2 YFSETQ. The length of the CDR3 is 15 residues. This CDR3 is CASSLVQGMNTEAFF. The CDR3 nucleotides read TGCGCCAGCAGCTTGGTTCAGGGAATGAACACTGAAGCTTTCTTT.

This clone was detected a few times. V usage is TRBV7-8 and J usage is TRBJ2-7, with D possibly TRBD2 on 6 matching bases. Trimming cost V 5 bases and J 3 bases, with 14 bases left between them. This CDR3 has 14 amino acids. Germline values: CDR1 SGHVS, CDR2 FQNEAQ. For the CDR3, the DNA is TGTGCCAGCAGCGTTTCTTGCGGGATCTACGAGCAGTACTTC. It specifies CASSVSCGIYEQYF.

There are a few counts of this clone. V usage is TRBV5-6 and J usage is TRBJ2-1; 8 bases agree with TRBD2. The length of the CDR3 is 14 residues. V gave up 2 bases and J gave up 7 bases; unmatched junction bases: 5. The germline V gene has CDR1 SGHDT and CDR2 YYEEEE. CDR3 region: CASSFLAGGNEQFF. The CDR3, as DNA: TGTGCCAGCAGCTTTTTGGCGGGAGGTAATGAGCAGTTCTTC.

The chain is built from TRBV6-1 and TRBJ1-2; TRBD1 agrees at 8 bases. The CDR3 runs to 15 residues. V lost 6 bases to trimming and J lost 6 bases; unmatched junction nucleotides: 12. Germline V gene data show CDR1 as MNHNS and CDR2 as SASEGT. CDR3 amino acids: CASRKRTGLEDGYTF. The CDR3 nucleotides read TGTGCCAGCAGGAAACGGACAGGGCTGGAGGATGGCTACACCTTC.

The chain couples TRBV15 to TRBJ1-1; D gene unclear. This CDR3 is 14 amino acids long. The V and J ends lost 0 bases and 5 bases respectively, with 10 bases between them. Germline CDR1 reads LNHNV; CDR2 reads YYDKDF (reference sequence). The CDR3 DNA follows: TGTGCCACCAGCAGAGATCGGGGTAATACTGAAGCTTTCTTT. Translated: CATSRDRGNTEAFF.

This clone was found a few times. The genes are TRBV7-9 and TRBJ2-1, with TRBD2 identical over 12 bases. The CDR3 has 15 residues. CDR1 is SEHNR and CDR2 is FQNEAQ in the germline V gene (reference sequence). Unmatched junction bases numbered 0, after V lost 1 base and J lost 5 bases. CDR3 amino acids: CASSLGLAGDNEQFF. CDR3 sequence (DNA): TGTGCCAGCAGCTTAGGACTAGCGGGAGACAATGAGCAGTTCTTC.

This clone was seen once. This sequence joins TRBV7-9 and TRBJ1-4, with 9 bases fitting TRBD1. Germline V gene lookup returns CDR1 SEHNR and CDR2 FQNEAQ (reference sequence). This CDR3 has 15 residues. The V segment lost 5 bases and the J segment 7 bases; nucleotides outside the gene matches: 8. The CDR3 region has the DNA TGTGCCAGCAGCGAGACAGGGGGTGGTAGTGAAAAACTGTTTTTT. This encodes CASSETGGGSEKLFF.

This clone was detected a few times. The genes are TRBV5-4 and TRBJ2-5, with D perhaps matching TRBD1 (5 bases). This CDR3 is built from 15 residues. CDR1 is SGHNT and CDR2 is YYREEE in the germline V gene (reference sequence). V lost 2 bases and J lost 2, with 13 bases in between. The CDR3 sequence: CASSLKSGFQETQYF. CDR3 sequence (DNA): TGTGCCAGCAGCTTAAAATCAGGGTTTCAAGAGACCCAGTACTTC.

This chain uses TRBV7-3 with TRBJ1-1, with D uncertain. V was cut by 2 bases and J by 0 bases, with 7 bases left in between. From germline, CDR1 is SGHTA and CDR2 FQGTGA. The CDR3 sequence is 14 residues long. CDR3 bases: TGTGCCAGCAGCTTAGGCGCGGTGAACACTGAAGCTTTCTTT. Encoded protein: CASSLGAVNTEAFF.

J is TRBJ1-1 and V is TRBV4-1; no firm D call. This CDR3 contains 14 residues. Germline V gene data show CDR1 as MGHRA and CDR2 as YSYEKL. V was pared by 2 bases and J by 1 base, with 8 bases between. CDR3 region: CASSQKQTNTEAFF. The CDR3 bases are TGCGCCAGCAGCCAAAAACAGACGAACACTGAAGCTTTCTTT.

CDR3 loop: CASSASGGQFF. The CDR3 coding sequence is TGTGCCAGCAGTGCATCGGGAGGGCAGTTCTTC. This rearrangement joins TRBV2 to TRBJ2-1, with TRBD2 matching over 7 bases. Looked up from germline, CDR1 is SNHLY and CDR2 is FYNNEI. The CDR3 has 11 amino acids. The trim removed 4 bases at V and 12 bases at J, leaving 3 bases unmatched.

This clone occurred a few times. The V call is TRBV28, the J call TRBJ1-3; unclear D gene. The length of the CDR3 is 16 residues. From germline, CDR1 is MDHEN and CDR2 SYDVKM. V shed 6 bases and J shed 4 bases, with 19 bases lying between them. Written as DNA, the CDR3 is TGTGCCAGCAGCCCGTTGGCTTTAACGTCGGGAAACACCATATATTTT. Amino acid sequence: CASSPLALTSGNTIYF.

The CDR3 loop is CAGLGWGEYGYTF. The CDR3 nucleotides are TGTGCCGGGCTAGGCTGGGGAGAGTATGGCTACACCTTC. The V gene is TRBV7-8, the J gene TRBJ1-2; D is ambiguous. V dropped 11 bases and J dropped 5 bases, with 18 bases sitting between them. CDR1 and CDR2 from the germline V gene are SGHVS and FQNEAQ. CDR3 length equals 13 residues.

This clone occurred a few times. This sequence joins TRBV6-9 and TRBJ2-1, with unresolved D. Looked up from germline, CDR1 is MNHGY and CDR2 is SVAAGI. Trimming cost V 2 bases and J 8 bases, with 13 bases left between them. This CDR3 has 14 residues. CDR3 bases: TGTGCCAGCAGTTATGTTACTCGTTTCGATGAGCAGTTCTTC. Translating it yields CASSYVTRFDEQFF.

This clone has only a few counts. This CDR3 is CASSLSLGNTIYF. CDR3 DNA: TGTGCCAGCAGTTTATCCCTTGGAAACACCATATATTTT. This sequence joins TRBV27 and TRBJ1-3; D uncertain. CDR1 and CDR2 from the germline V gene are MNHEY and SMNVEV (reference sequence). The CDR3 length is 13 residues. V was clipped by 0 bases and J by 3 bases, with 3 bases between them.

This clone was picked up a small number of times. The chain couples TRBV5-1 to TRBJ2-5, with a possible D match to TRBD1 (6 bases). Trimming took off 0 bases at V and 3 bases at J, with 9 bases between the two ends. The CDR3 spans 14 residues. Looked up from germline, CDR1 is SGHRS and CDR2 is YFSETQ. In DNA form, the CDR3 reads TGCGCCAGCAGCTTGGGCCGGACAGAAGAGACCCAGTACTTC. This gives the protein CASSLGRTEETQYF.

This clone has ten or more counts. V gene TRBV28 combines with J gene TRBJ1-5; 10 bases agree with TRBD1. The germline V gene encodes CDR1 MDHEN and CDR2 SYDVKM. Trimming cost V 6 bases and J 3 bases; bases outside gene matches: 5. CDR3 length equals 15 residues. This CDR3 is CASRWTGGANQPQHF. CDR3 sequence (DNA): TGTGCCAGCAGATGGACAGGGGGGGCCAATCAGCCCCAGCATTTT. The variable domain in full, with the rest retrieved from reference TRBV28 and TRBJ1-5, is DVKVTQSSRYLVKRTGEKVFLECVQDMDHENMFWYRQDPGLGLRLIYFSYDVKMKEKGDIPEGYSVSREKKERFSLILESASTNQTSMYLCASRWTGGANQPQHFGDGTRLSIL.

The chain employs TRBV6-5 and TRBJ2-3; a weak D match, TRBD2 (5 bases). Trimming shortened V by 5 bases and J by 2 bases, and 11 bases separated the two germline ends. The CDR3 is 14 amino acids. CDR1 is MNHEY and CDR2 is SVGAGI in the germline V gene. The CDR3 DNA reads TGTGCCAGCAGTCTAGAGCGGCACACAGATACGCAGTATTTT. It specifies CASSLERHTDTQYF.

This clone turned up a few times. CDR3 loop: CAWSVRLAAPNEQFF. For the CDR3, the DNA is TGTGCCTGGAGTGTAAGACTAGCCGCCCCCAATGAGCAGTTCTTC. V usage is TRBV30 and J usage is TRBJ2-1; 7 positions match TRBD2. Germline trimming cut 0 bases from V and 6 bases from J; bases unmatched to any gene: 8. The CDR3 is made up of 15 amino acids. The germline V gene encodes CDR1 GTSNPN and CDR2 SVGIG (reference sequence).

The sample holds a few counts of this clone. The chain employs TRBV29-1 and TRBJ1-2; TRBD1 might be the D (5 bases). Germline CDR1 reads SQVTM; CDR2 reads ANQGSEA. The length of the CDR3 is 12 residues. Trimming left V 4 bases short and J 5 bases short, with 11 bases between. This CDR3 is CSVVGQGYGYTF. CDR3 bases: TGCAGCGTTGTCGGTCAGGGATATGGCTACACCTTC.